Listed below are T cell receptor beta chains from one sample, sequenced in a study of early T cells in non-severe SARS-CoV-2 infection. Each CDR3 protein gets one entry after TCRdb re-called the 5' RACE reads with MiXCR. The sample records around 67,000 distinct CDR3 sequences, about 10% being singletons. Sequenced material: whole blood. The origin of the receptors is an adult who was a healthcare worker with PCR-confirmed SARS-CoV-2 infection or an uninfected control (not recorded which). Each CDR3 is given with its conserved first and last residue. The order of the fields is D gene, clone size, V gene, J gene, CDR3 DNA, CDR3 protein. A D gene is named only where the DNA matches it firmly. A row's size may be missing; if present it is once, few, many or a size class.

-	many	TRBV9	TRBJ2-3	TGTGCCAGCAGCGCAACCGCGGGGTTTCCCACAGATACGCAGTATTTT	CASSATAGFPTDTQYF
TRBD1	many	TRBV14	TRBJ1-4	TGTGCCAGCAGCCATTCCGGGACAGGGTTTCTGGATGAAAAACTGTTTTTT	CASSHSGTGFLDEKLFF
TRBD2	many	TRBV5-4	TRBJ2-3	TGTGCCAGCAGCTCGCCAACTAGCGGTGGTGATACGCAGTATTTT	CASSSPTSGGDTQYF
TRBD1	many	TRBV7-7	TRBJ2-2	TGTGCCAGCAGCTTTGGACAGGGGACGGAGCTGTTTTTT	CASSFGQGTELFF
-	few	TRBV5-1	TRBJ2-3	TGCGCCAGCAGCTTGGAAAGGAACACAGATACGCAGTATTTT	CASSLERNTDTQYF
-	many	TRBV5-1	TRBJ2-7	TGCGCCAGCAGCTTGTATGGGGAAGGATCCTACGAGCAGTACTTC	CASSLYGEGSYEQYF
-	-	TRBV6-5	TRBJ1-1	TGTGCCAGCAGTTACTCCAGGGGTAACACTGAAGCTTTCTTT	CASSYSRGNTEAFF
-	many	TRBV23-1	TRBJ2-3	TGCGCCAGCAGTCAACCCGGGGGAGGCAGCACAGATACGCAGTATTTT	CASSQPGGGSTDTQYF
TRBD1	many	TRBV6-2/TRBV6-3	TRBJ1-6	TGTGCCAGCAGTGATCGGACAGGGTCCAATTCACCCCTCCACTTT	CASSDRTGSNSPLHF
-	-	TRBV11-2	TRBJ2-7	TGTGCCAGCAGCTCAATCAAGGACAGCTCCCACGAGCAGTACTTC	CASSSIKDSSHEQYF
TRBD1	few	TRBV7-8	TRBJ1-1	TGTGCCAGCAGCAGGGACAGGGTCACTGAAGCTTTCTTT	CASSRDRVTEAFF
-	few	TRBV4-2	TRBJ2-5	TGTGCCAGCAGCCAAGAGGCCCAAGAGACCCAGTACTTC	CASSQEAQETQYF
-	-	TRBV20-1	TRBJ2-3	TGCAGTGCTAGAGATCCGGGAATGGGCACAGATACGCAGTATTTT	CSARDPGMGTDTQYF
-	-	TRBV12-3/TRBV12-4	TRBJ2-3	TGTGCCAGCAGTTTTTCTAGCACAGATACGCAGTATTTT	CASSFSSTDTQYF
-	-	TRBV9	TRBJ2-7	TGTGCCAGCAGCGTCCTCCCAGGGCCCACCTACGAGCAGTACTTC	CASSVLPGPTYEQYF
-	-	TRBV29-1	TRBJ2-5	TGCAGCGTTGGACAGCCTCAAGAGACCCAGTACTTC	CSVGQPQETQYF
TRBD1	-	TRBV12-3/TRBV12-4	TRBJ2-2	TGTGCCAGCAGTTTTGGGACAGGGATAGCGGAGCTGTTTTTT	CASSFGTGIAELFF
-	-	TRBV11-2	TRBJ2-5	TGTGCCAGCGACTGGGCGACCCAGTACTTC	CASDWATQYF
-	few	TRBV11-2	TRBJ1-1	TGTGCCAGCAGCTTAGCCGGGGGCGCTGAAGCTTTCTTT	CASSLAGGAEAFF
-	-	TRBV30	TRBJ2-2	TGTGCCCGGTCGCGGGTCACGAACACCGGGGAGCTGTTTTTT	CARSRVTNTGELFF
TRBD2	-	TRBV20-1	TRBJ2-5	TGCAGTGCTAGAGCGACTAGCGGGAGGGGGGAGACCCAGTACTTC	CSARATSGRGETQYF
-	few	TRBV6-1	TRBJ1-2	TGTGCCAGCAGTCCTGGCAGAAGAGGCTACACCTTC	CASSPGRRGYTF
-	many	TRBV19	TRBJ2-3	TGTGCCAGTAGTCCTCATCCAGGAATGCCCGGAGAGGGTACGCAGTATTTT	CASSPHPGMPGEGTQYF
-	few	TRBV6-1	TRBJ1-1	TGTGCCAGCATTGGGGGCGTCACTGAAGCTTTCTTT	CASIGGVTEAFF
TRBD2	few	TRBV5-1	TRBJ2-3	TGCGCCAGCAGCTTTGGACTAGCGGGGGCAGATACGCAGTATTTT	CASSFGLAGADTQYF
-	few	TRBV7-3	TRBJ2-5	TGTGCCAGCAGCTTAGATGGCAGGGGTGTACGAGAGACCCAGTACTTC	CASSLDGRGVRETQYF
-	many	TRBV2	TRBJ2-7	TGTGCCAGCAGGTTCCCCGGGGAAGCAGGGAACTACGAGCAGTACTTC	CASRFPGEAGNYEQYF
TRBD2	-	TRBV6-6	TRBJ2-1	TGTGCCAGCGTAACGGGGGGGCCCTACAATGAGCAGTTCTTC	CASVTGGPYNEQFF
-	-	TRBV6-5	TRBJ2-2	TGTGCCAGCACCCAGAACACCGGGGAGCTGTTTTTT	CASTQNTGELFF
TRBD1	-	TRBV6-1	TRBJ2-1	TGTGCCAGCAGTGAAGCGAGGGGGCACTCCAGGGGGTTCTTC	CASSEARGHSRGFF
TRBD2	many	TRBV20-1	TRBJ2-3	TGCAGTGCATTACCCCCACCGGGGGGCGGGAGGCCAGATACGCAGTATTTT	CSALPPPGGGRPDTQYF
-	many	TRBV6-6	TRBJ1-2	TGTGCCTCCCTTGGGGACTATGGCTACACCTTC	CASLGDYGYTF
-	many	TRBV6-5	TRBJ2-1	TGTGCCAGCAGTTATCAAGCTGGTTCCGTCGATGAGCAGTTCTTC	CASSYQAGSVDEQFF
-	many	TRBV5-1	TRBJ1-1	TGCGCCAGCAGCCCAGGACGGGGAGGGAACACTGAAGCTTTCTTT	CASSPGRGGNTEAFF
-	many	TRBV20-1	TRBJ2-5	TGCAGTGCTAGAGACTCGAAGGAGTTCCAAGAGACCCAGTACTTC	CSARDSKEFQETQYF
TRBD1	many	TRBV12-3/TRBV12-4	TRBJ2-7	TGTGCCAGCAGTTTCATGGGACAGGGATTCCACGAGCAGTACTTC	CASSFMGQGFHEQYF
-	many	TRBV5-1	TRBJ1-1	TGCGCCAGCAGCTTACAGGGTAGGGCTGAAGCTTTCTTT	CASSLQGRAEAFF
-	few	TRBV5-8	TRBJ2-1	TGTGCCAGCAGCCCGACCGCAGCAGCCTACAATGAGCAGTTCTTC	CASSPTAAAYNEQFF
-	many	TRBV4-1	TRBJ1-1	TGCGCCAGCAGCCAATCTCAGACAGTGAACACTGAAGCTTTCTTT	CASSQSQTVNTEAFF
-	few	TRBV29-1	TRBJ2-3	TGCAGCGTGGAATCGGGAACAGATACGCAGTATTTT	CSVESGTDTQYF
TRBD2	-	TRBV11-2	TRBJ2-7	TGTGCCAGCAGCTCAAAGCGGGGGTACGAGCAGTACTTC	CASSSKRGYEQYF
-	-	TRBV20-1	TRBJ1-6	TGCAGTGCTAGAGCAAGTGGGGGTCGCCCCCTCCACTTT	CSARASGGRPLHF
-	many	TRBV28	TRBJ2-7	TGTGCCAGCAGTTTATTTGGGCCCAGGGTTTCCGAGCAGTACTTC	CASSLFGPRVSEQYF
-	-	TRBV7-2	TRBJ2-7	TGTGCCAGCAGGATCTCCTACGAGCAGTACTTC	CASRISYEQYF
-	many	TRBV6-2/TRBV6-3	TRBJ2-7	TGTGCCAGCAACTCACACGGCGGGACGGGCGAGCAGTACTTC	CASNSHGGTGEQYF
-	many	TRBV24-1	TRBJ2-1	TGTGCCACCAGTGTAGGGTATGAGCAGTTCTTC	CATSVGYEQFF
-	-	TRBV12-3/TRBV12-4	TRBJ2-5	TGTGCCAGCAGTTACCGCCAAAGGCAAGAGACCCAGTACTTC	CASSYRQRQETQYF
TRBD1	few	TRBV12-3/TRBV12-4	TRBJ2-5	TGTGCCAGCAGCAGACAGGGGGCCGGAGAGACCCAGTACTTC	CASSRQGAGETQYF
-	-	TRBV7-3	TRBJ2-7	TGTGCCAGCAGCGCCGGGACAACGATGCGGGAGCAGTACTTC	CASSAGTTMREQYF
-	few	TRBV29-1	TRBJ1-6	TGCAGCGTTTTTTTTCCCCCGACAGATAACTCCTATAATTCACCCCTCCACTTT	CSVFFPPTDNSYNSPLHF
TRBD1	many	TRBV5-1	TRBJ2-7	TGCGCCAGCAGCTTGGAAACAGGGGTCGAGCAGTACTTC	CASSLETGVEQYF
TRBD2	-	TRBV3-1	TRBJ2-4	TGTGCCAGCAGCCCCGGCGGGAGAAACATTCAGTACTTC	CASSPGGRNIQYF
-	few	TRBV5-1	TRBJ1-1	TGCGCCAGCAGCTTGGTTAGGGGCAGCACTGAAGCTTTCTTT	CASSLVRGSTEAFF
-	-	TRBV30	TRBJ2-6	TGTGCCTGGAGTGTAGCAGGGGACGGGGCCAACGTCCTGACTTTC	CAWSVAGDGANVLTF
-	-	TRBV7-2	TRBJ2-1	TGTGCCAGCAGCTCCTATGACGGGAGTGAGCAGTTCTTC	CASSSYDGSEQFF